These 29 T cell receptor beta chains were sequenced from one sample in a study of tumor-infiltrating lymphocytes in glioblastoma multiforme. TCR beta libraries were built from RNA through three nested multiplex PCR rounds using modified ARM-PCR. TCRdb reprocessed the multiplex PCR reads with MiXCR, giving one entry per CDR3 protein. The table includes around 13,000 distinct CDR3 sequences, approximately 70% detected once. Sample: brain tumor tissue. The receptors derive from a male donor with glioblastoma.

This chain uses TRBV29-1 with TRBJ2-1, with D unclear. This CDR3 is built from 16 residues. Trimming left V 2 bases short and J 0 bases short, with 14 bases between. Germline CDR1 is SQVTM and CDR2 is ANQGSEA. Written as DNA, the CDR3 is TGCAGCGTTGAACCCCCTTCTAGGAGCTCCTACAATGAGCAGTTCTTC. Translated, it gives CSVEPPSRSSYNEQFF.

There are a few counts of this clonotype. The chain has TRBV11-2 and TRBJ1-6, with D possibly matching TRBD1 (6 bases). In germline, CDR1 is SGHAT, CDR2 FQNNGV. The CDR3 has 14 residues. Deletions cut 5 bases from V and 4 bases from J, with 9 bases between. CDR3 residues: CASSAGQYNSPLHF. The CDR3 DNA sequence: TGTGCCAGCAGCGCCGGACAGTATAATTCACCCCTCCACTTT.

The gene calls are TRBV4-2 and TRBJ2-7, with 9 bases lining up with TRBD1. This CDR3 region has 15 residues. The V segment lost 3 bases and the J segment 6 bases; nucleotides outside the gene matches: 9. Germline CDR1 LGHNA, CDR2 YNFKEQ. CDR3 residues: CASSHDPGQGSEQYF. The CDR3 coding sequence is TGTGCCAGCAGCCACGACCCAGGACAGGGGAGCGAGCAGTACTTC.

Note on this clonotype: At one of its ends the junction is not consistent with the germline gene, which may arise from a read error. This rearrangement joins TRBV11-1 to TRBJ2-7; a possible D gene is TRBD1 (6 bases). This CDR3 is built from 14 residues. CDR1 is SGHAT, CDR2 FQDESV, per germline (reference sequence). CDR3 DNA sequence: TGCGCCAGCGGCGAACAGGGATTAGGTGGCGAGCAGTACTTC. Its translation: CASGEQGLGGEQYF.

This clonotype was seen at least ten times. A much larger clone differs by one base, so this may be a read error. As the CDR3 is not closed by the conserved phenylalanine or tryptophan, this likely results from a read error. The chain combines TRBV10-3 with TRBJ2-7, with D possibly TRBD2 on 5 matching bases. V was shortened by 11 bases and J by 7 bases, with 15 bases between the two germline ends. The CDR3 loop spans 11 amino acids. CDR1 is ENHRY, CDR2 SYGVKD, per germline. The CDR3 here is CALGIGWEQYS. The CDR3 DNA sequence: TGTGCCCTCGGGATAGGGTGGGAGCAGTACTCC.

Regarding this clonotype: This sequence may be a read error, since a much larger clone differs from it by one base. The chain uses TRBV2 and TRBJ1-5; D gene ambiguous. CDR3 size: 13 residues. CDR1 and CDR2 (germline): SNHLY, FYNNEI. The CDR3 sequence: CTSSERTRARGHF. The CDR3 nucleotides read TGTACCAGCAGTGAACGTACTCGAGCCCGGGGGCATTTT. Variable domain in full (rest from reference TRBV2 and TRBJ1-5): EPEVTQTPSHQVTQMGQEVILRCVPISNHLYFYWYRQILGQKVEFLVSFYNNEISEKSEIFDDQFSVERPDGSNFTLKIRSTKLEDSAMYFCTSSERTRARGHFGDGTRLSIL.

On this clonotype itself: This is likely a read error, given that the CDR3 carries no conserved phenylalanine or tryptophan at its end. This sequence joins TRBV4-1 and TRBJ1-1; no clear D gene. The CDR3 has 13 residues. Per the germline V gene, CDR1 is MGHRA and CDR2 is YSYEKL. The V end lost 0 bases, the J end lost 8 bases, and 10 bases lay between the germline ends. The CDR3 nucleotides are TGCGCCAGCAGCCAAGAGATTTCGAGCGAAGCTTTCATT. This gives the protein CASSQEISSEAFI.

On this clonotype: An end of the junction differs from the germline gene, which may be a read error. V gene TRBV4-2 combines with J gene TRBJ2-2; TRBD1 is a possible D gene (5 bases). CDR1 is LGHNA, CDR2 YNFKEQ, per germline. The CDR3 extends over 15 amino acids. The chain's CDR3 is CTSSQGDSNTGELFF. CDR3 sequence (DNA): TGTACCAGCAGCCAGGGTGACAGTAACACCGGGGAGCTGTTTTTT.

The chain combines TRBV11-2 with TRBJ2-3; D remains unclear. This CDR3 is built from 17 residues. Germline-derived CDR1 and CDR2 are SGHAT and FQNNGV. The V gene lost 0 bases and the J gene lost 0 bases, with 13 bases spanning the gap. This CDR3 reads CASSLDPANTSTDTQYF. CDR3 DNA: TGTGCCAGCAGCTTAGATCCTGCAAACACTAGCACAGATACGCAGTATTTT.

The CDR3 is CASSSLTSYEQYF. The CDR3, as DNA: TGTGCCAGCAGCTCGCTCACTTCCTACGAGCAGTACTTC. The gene calls are TRBV11-1 and TRBJ2-7; D unresolved. Germline CDR1 and CDR2: SGHAT and FQDESV (reference sequence). CDR3 length: 13 amino acids. V was shortened by 4 bases and J by 1 base, with 8 bases between the two germline ends.

The table lists this clonotype with many counts. This clone may be a read error of a much larger clone one base away. In this CDR3 the conserved last residue, phenylalanine or tryptophan, is missing, so a read error is likely. V gene TRBV7-8 combines with J gene TRBJ2-7; possible D gene TRBD2, 6 bases. CDR1 is SGHVS and CDR2 is FQNEAQ in the germline V gene. The CDR3 extends over 14 amino acids. The V end was cut by 3 bases, the J end by 0 bases, with 9 bases between. Here the CDR3 reads CASSFGRGSYEQYL. The DNA of the CDR3 is TGTGCCAGCAGCTTTGGGCGGGGCTCCTACGAGCAGTACCTC.

This clonotype was seen many times. J is TRBJ2-7 and V is TRBV9; no clear D. Per germline, CDR1 SGDLS and CDR2 YYNGEE. V was pared by 5 bases and J by 4 bases, with 10 bases between. CDR3 size: 12 residues. The CDR3 sequence is CASSNPGYEQYF. The CDR3 nucleotides read TGTGCCAGCAGTAACCCCGGGTACGAGCAGTACTTC.

A word on this clonotype: With a much larger clone just one base away, this may be a read error. The V gene is TRBV11-2, the J gene TRBJ2-7; D gene uncertain. Between the trimmed V and J ends, which lost 6 bases and 4 bases, there was a span of 19 bases. CDR1 is SGHAT and CDR2 is FQNNGV in the germline V gene. The length of the CDR3 is 15 residues. In nucleotides, the CDR3 is TGTGCCAGCAGTTCCCCAGGAGTGGGAACGTACGAGCAGTACTTC. Amino acids: CASSSPGVGTYEQYF.

The rearrangement links TRBV5-8 to TRBJ2-5; D is ambiguous. Germline V gives CDR1 SGHTS, CDR2 YDEGEE. This CDR3 has 14 amino acids. V was clipped by 4 bases and J by 1 base, with 11 bases between them. CDR3 coding DNA: TGTGCCAGCAGCGCGAACAGCCTCCAAGAGACCCAGTACTTC. Translating it yields CASSANSLQETQYF.

To note about this clonotype: An end of the junction does not agree with germline; a read error may underlie this. This chain uses TRBV4-1 with TRBJ1-2, with TRBD1 matching 7 bases. The germline V gene encodes CDR1 MGHRA and CDR2 YSYEKL. The CDR3 has 16 amino acids. DNA of the CDR3: TGCGCGAGCAGCCAAGATCGATACAGGGGAAACTACAGCTACACCTTC. Translating gives CASSQDRYRGNYSYTF.

Here the CDR3 reads CGSSESGSRGFQFF. The CDR3 region has the DNA TGCGGCAGTAGTGAGTCAGGTAGCCGTGGGTTCCAGTTCTTC. The chain employs TRBV10-2 and TRBJ2-1; no reliable D call. CDR3 length equals 14 residues. CDR1 is WSHSY, CDR2 SAAADI, per germline.

The chain uses TRBV10-3 and TRBJ2-4; D remains ambiguous. Trimming pared 3 bases from V and 6 bases from J, leaving 3 bases between. The CDR3 is 11 residues long. Germline V lookup: CDR1 ENHRY, CDR2 SYGVKD. The chain's CDR3 is CAISDGNIQYF. The CDR3 region has the DNA TGTGCCATCAGTGACGGAAACATTCAGTACTTC.

On this clonotype: Being one base from a much bigger clone, this may be a read error. No conserved phenylalanine or tryptophan ends this CDR3, so it is likely a read error. The gene calls are TRBV7-8 and TRBJ2-3; D remains unclear. The V gene's germline CDR1 is SGHVS and CDR2 FQNEAQ. The CDR3 sequence is 13 residues long. The CDR3 loop is CASSIIGTDAQYL. The CDR3 nucleotides read TGTGCCAGCAGCATTATAGGCACAGATGCGCAGTATCTT.

The chain is built from TRBV11-2 and TRBJ2-1; 9 bases line up with TRBD1. The germline V gene encodes CDR1 SGHAT and CDR2 FQNNGV. V lost 5 bases to trimming and J lost 13 bases; unmatched junction nucleotides: 24. The CDR3 loop spans 18 amino acids. The CDR3 DNA reads TGTGCCAGCAGCGGCGACAGGGGGATTAGCGGAACCTACAGTGATCAGTTCTTC. This gives the protein CASSGDRGISGTYSDQFF.

The V and J genes are TRBV7-8 and TRBJ2-7; the D call may be TRBD1 or TRBD2 (5 bases each). This CDR3 has 15 residues. Trimming stripped 1 base from V and 7 bases from J, with 17 bases between. The germline gives CDR1 SGHVS, CDR2 FQNEAQ. CDR3 sequence (DNA): TGTGCCAGCAGCTTAGGGGGACGGGGACCGTGGGAGCAGTACTTC. It codes for CASSLGGRGPWEQYF.

To note about this clonotype: At one end, the junction sequence differs from germline, possibly due to a read error. The chain uses TRBV5-4 and TRBJ2-7; 7 nucleotides agree with TRBD1. The CDR3 has 15 residues. Per germline, CDR1 SGHNT and CDR2 YYREEE (reference sequence). CDR3 residues: CASSLEGALSYGQYF. In DNA form, the CDR3 reads TGTGCCAGCAGCTTGGAGGGGGCCCTAAGCTACGGGCAGTATTTC.

This clonotype was detected only once. Because it lacks the conserved phenylalanine or tryptophan at the end, this CDR3 is likely a read error. The chain is built from TRBV5-8 and TRBJ2-1; TRBD2 matches at 9 bases. This CDR3 region has 15 residues. Germline CDR1 is SGHTS and CDR2 is YDEGEE. V trimming: 2 bases; J trimming: 8 bases; junction bases outside the gene matches: 8. CDR3 nucleotide sequence: TGTGCCAGCAGCTTCAGAGTAGCGGGAGCTGATGAGCAGTTCCTC. Its translation: CASSFRVAGADEQFL.

With respect to this clonotype: Given the absence of the conserved phenylalanine or tryptophan at the CDR3 end, a read error is likely. This rearrangement joins TRBV29-1 to TRBJ2-5; D unresolved. The V end lost 0 bases, the J end lost 4 bases, and 15 bases lay between the germline ends. From germline, CDR1 is SQVTM and CDR2 ANQGSEA. The CDR3 sequence is 15 residues long. CDR3 amino acids: CSVEEHSRHVETQYL. The CDR3 region has the DNA TGCAGCGTTGAAGAGCACAGCCGCCACGTAGAGACCCAGTACCTC.

The chain is built from TRBV12-3 or TRBV12-4 and TRBJ1-2, with no clear D. This CDR3 comprises 12 residues. V was trimmed by 6 bases and J by 1 base, leaving 6 bases between them. CDR3 protein: CASRSGNYGYTF. CDR3 in DNA: TGTGCCAGCAGATCAGGTAACTATGGCTACACCTTC.

This clonotype was detected once. The chain is built from TRBV20-1 and TRBJ2-3; possible D gene TRBD2, 7 bases. There are 13 residues in the CDR3. Germline lookup yields CDR1 DFQATT and CDR2 SNEGSKA (reference sequence). Trimming stripped 3 bases from V and 1 base from J, with 8 bases between. Here the CDR3 reads CSASGGRTDTQYF. The CDR3 DNA sequence: TGCAGTGCTAGCGGGGGGCGCACAGATACGCAGTATTTT.

Notes on this clonotype: One end of the junction is discordant with germline, which a read error may explain. The chain couples TRBV6-2 or TRBV6-3 to TRBJ2-7; D might be TRBD1 or TRBD2, each matching 6 bases. The CDR3 extends over 13 amino acids. CDR1 and CDR2 (germline): MNHEY, SVGEGT. The chain's CDR3 is CASIYRVDYEQCF. CDR3 in DNA: TGTGCCAGCATTTACAGGGTGGACTACGAGCAGTGCTTC.

By sample fraction, this clonotype is medium-sized. The chain is built from TRBV20-1 and TRBJ2-4; perhaps TRBD2 as D (5 bases). The CDR3 sequence is 14 residues long. Germline-derived CDR1 and CDR2 are DFQATT and SNEGSKA (reference sequence). The V end was cut by 6 bases, the J end by 0 bases, with 12 bases between. The CDR3 DNA follows: TGCAGTGCACCCCCCGGGGAAGCCAAAAACATTCAGTACTTC. Residues: CSAPPGEAKNIQYF.

This clonotype was seen ten or more times. The rearrangement uses TRBV30 and TRBJ2-7, with 9 bases matching TRBD2. The CDR3 runs to 15 residues. With V trimmed by 0 bases and J by 2 bases, 5 bases remained unmatched. Germline CDR1 is GTSNPN and CDR2 is SVGIG (reference sequence). The chain's CDR3 is CAWSVPGGRAYEQYF. CDR3 nucleotides: TGTGCCTGGAGTGTACCTGGCGGGAGGGCCTACGAGCAGTACTTC.

As concerns this clonotype: In this CDR3 the conserved last residue, phenylalanine or tryptophan, is missing, so a read error is likely. The rearrangement links TRBV10-2 to TRBJ1-2; TRBD1 matches 7 bases. The CDR3 extends over 12 amino acids. From germline, CDR1 is WSHSY and CDR2 SAAADI. J lost 3 bases, V lost 7 bases, and 2 bases had no gene match. The CDR3 sequence: CASMGTDYGYTS. CDR3 DNA: TGCGCCAGCATGGGGACAGACTATGGCTACACCTCC.